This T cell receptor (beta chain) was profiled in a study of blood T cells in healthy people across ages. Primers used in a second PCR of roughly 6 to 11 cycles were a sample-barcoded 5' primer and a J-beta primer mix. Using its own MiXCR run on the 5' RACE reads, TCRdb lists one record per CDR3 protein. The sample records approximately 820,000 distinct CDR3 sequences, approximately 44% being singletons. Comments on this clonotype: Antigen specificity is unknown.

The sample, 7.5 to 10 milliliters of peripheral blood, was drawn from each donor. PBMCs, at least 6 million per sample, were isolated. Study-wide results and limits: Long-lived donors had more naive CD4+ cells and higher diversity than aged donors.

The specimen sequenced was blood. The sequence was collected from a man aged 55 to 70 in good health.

CDR3 in DNA: TGTGCCAGCAGTTCTTTTAGCGGGGGGAGGAGCTCCTACGAGCAGTACTTC. It specifies CASSSFSGGRSSYEQYF. The genes are TRBV12-3 or TRBV12-4 and TRBJ2-7, with 10 bases lining up with TRBD2. V shed 4 bases and J 0 bases; nucleotides not matched to a gene: 9. The CDR3 contains 17 residues.